Below, 8 T cell receptor beta chains from the same sample are listed, as sequenced in a study of brain metastases from non-small cell lung cancer. Assay: immunoSEQ multiplex PCR; the TCRdb copy retains only in-frame clones and omits some. The sample carries about 2,500 clones, approximately 80% recorded once. Sample: primary lung tumor tissue. The receptor source for this set is a donor over 35 with non-small cell lung cancer.

In the case of this clone: A much larger clone sits a single nucleotide away, making a read error possible. The chain combines TRBV7-3 with TRBJ2-3; weak D call: TRBD2 (6 bases). Per the germline V gene, CDR1 is SGHTA and CDR2 is FQGTGA. This CDR3 spans 15 amino acids. The CDR3 coding sequence is TGTGTCAGCAGCCTCAGGACTACTAACACAGATACGCAGTATTTT. Residues: CVSSLRTTNTDTQYF.

Here the CDR3 reads CASSLRIAGQETQYF. CDR3 DNA: TGTGCCAGCAGCCTGCGTATAGCGGGGCAAGAGACCCAGTACTTC. V usage is TRBV28 and J usage is TRBJ2-5; the match to TRBD2 covers 8 bases. The V gene's germline CDR1 is MDHEN and CDR2 SYDVKM. The CDR3 covers 15 residues. Unmatched junction bases numbered 8, after V lost 6 bases and J lost 2 bases.

The chain has TRBV2 and TRBJ2-1; D gene ambiguous. Germline values: CDR1 SNHLY, CDR2 FYNNEI. Trimming took 7 bases from V and 7 from J, leaving 8 bases between them. The CDR3 is made up of 11 amino acids. CDR3 sequence: CASIRSNEQFF. CDR3 bases: TGTGCCAGCATTCGTTCTAATGAGCAGTTCTTC. Combining the CDR3 with reference TRBV2 and TRBJ2-1 gives the whole variable domain EPEVTQTPSHQVTQMGQEVILRCVPISNHLYFYWYRQILGQKVEFLVSFYNNEISEKSEIFDDQFSVERPDGSNFTLKIRSTKLEDSAMYFCASIRSNEQFFGPGTRLTVL.

The J gene is TRBJ1-4, the V gene TRBV5-4, with unresolved D. Trimming pared 8 bases from V and 0 bases from J, leaving 11 bases between. CDR1 and CDR2 (germline): SGHNT, YYREEE (reference sequence). The CDR3 loop spans 14 amino acids. The CDR3 loop is CARSRGATNEKLFF. In DNA form, the CDR3 reads TGTGCCAGGAGTCGGGGAGCAACTAATGAAAAACTGTTTTTT.

V and J are TRBV7-9 and TRBJ1-1; D is uncertain. V lost 5 bases to trimming and J lost 7 bases, with 2 bases between them. In germline, CDR1 is SEHNR, CDR2 FQNEAQ (reference sequence). The length of the CDR3 is 9 residues. This CDR3 reads CASSHEAFF. In DNA form, the CDR3 reads TGTGCCAGCAGCCATGAAGCTTTCTTT.

The chain links TRBV10-3 to TRBJ1-5; D gene uncertain. Germline V gene sequence: CDR1 ENHRY, CDR2 SYGVKD. The CDR3 runs 13 residues. Trimming took 8 bases from V and 2 from J, leaving 10 bases between them. The CDR3 coding sequence is TGTGCCATCGCCGTTCAAGGCAATCAGCCCCAGCATTTT. Its translation is CAIAVQGNQPQHF.

This clone is a singleton in its sample. The chain employs TRBV4-3 and TRBJ1-2, with D perhaps matching TRBD1 (6 bases). Trimming pared 4 bases from V and 2 bases from J, leaving 8 bases between. CDR1 is LGHNA and CDR2 is YSLEER in the germline V gene. The CDR3 spans 13 residues. The CDR3: CASSRGANYGYTF. In DNA, the CDR3 is TGCGCCAGCAGCCGGGGGGCCAACTATGGCTACACCTTC.

The chain has TRBV30 and TRBJ1-1, with a tentative D call TRBD1 (5 bases). Deletions cut 6 bases from V and 0 bases from J, with 11 bases between. The CDR3 totals 13 residues. CDR1 is GTSNPN, CDR2 SVGIG, per germline (reference sequence). In DNA form, the CDR3 reads TGTGCCTGTTTCAGGGACTTGAACACTGAAGCTTTCTTT. This translates into CACFRDLNTEAFF.